This is a list of T cell receptor beta chains from one sample in a study of blood T cells in healthy people across ages. A single record per CDR3 protein comes from TCRdb applying MiXCR to the 5' RACE reads. Of about 1.1 million distinct CDR3 sequences in the sample, around two fifths were seen once. What was sequenced was blood. The receptors come from a man between 18 and 29 years old in good health. Both conserved end residues are part of each CDR3. A D gene is named only where the DNA matches it firmly. Rows may omit the clone size; those that give it use once, few, many or a size class.

cdr3_aa cdr3_nt v_call d_call clone_size j_call
CASIAGTEPNTGELFF TGTGCCAGCATCGCTGGGACAGAACCGAACACCGGGGAGCTGTTTTTT TRBV2 TRBD1 - TRBJ2-2
CASSYSLLNGQNNQPQHF TGTGCCAGCAGTTACTCGCTTCTCAACGGACAAAACAATCAGCCCCAGCATTTT TRBV6-2/TRBV6-3 - - TRBJ1-5
CASSCGGAAKNIQYF TGTGCCAGCAGCTGCGGGGGAGCTGCCAAAAACATTCAGTACTTC TRBV7-9 TRBD2 - TRBJ2-4
CASSGIRQGADGYTF TGTGCCAGCAGTGGGATAAGACAGGGGGCAGATGGCTACACCTTC TRBV12-3/TRBV12-4 TRBD1 - TRBJ1-2
CASSQDLVAKSIQYF TGTGCCAGCAGCCAAGATTTGGTAGCCAAAAGCATTCAGTACTTC TRBV3-1 - once TRBJ2-4
CASSVDPKTQYF TGTGCCAGCAGCGTAGATCCGAAGACCCAGTACTTC TRBV9 - few TRBJ2-5
CAISESTAGKPQHF TGTGCCATCAGTGAGTCGACTGCAGGGAAGCCCCAGCATTTT TRBV10-3 - - TRBJ1-5
CSAVYKERWNTEAFF TGCAGTGCTGTCTACAAGGAACGGTGGAACACTGAAGCTTTCTTT TRBV20-1 - - TRBJ1-1
CASSYAENTADTQYF TGTGCCAGCAGTTACGCGGAGAACACCGCGGATACGCAGTATTTT TRBV6-2/TRBV6-3 - - TRBJ2-3
CASSALGQEDYEQYF TGTGCCAGCAGTGCTCTGGGACAGGAGGACTACGAGCAGTACTTC TRBV2 TRBD1 few TRBJ2-7
CASSQNRDSSSYNSPLHF TGTGCCAGCAGCCAAAACCGGGACAGTTCTTCCTATAATTCACCCCTCCACTTT TRBV9 TRBD1 few TRBJ1-6
CSARVVGSGNQPQHF TGCAGTGCTAGAGTCGTGGGGTCGGGCAATCAGCCCCAGCATTTT TRBV20-1 - few TRBJ1-5
CSVVSGIVRGYTF TGCAGCGTTGTATCGGGGATCGTAAGAGGCTACACCTTC TRBV29-1 - - TRBJ1-2
CSASDRRGNQPQHF TGCAGTGCGTCCGACAGGCGAGGCAATCAGCCCCAGCATTTT TRBV20-1 - few TRBJ1-5
CSAPSGTGGVQHF TGCAGTGCTCCGTCCGGGACAGGGGGCGTGCAGCATTTT TRBV20-1 TRBD1 - TRBJ1-5
CSASYREGSNQPQHF TGCAGTGCTAGTTACAGGGAAGGGAGCAATCAGCCCCAGCATTTT TRBV20-1 - few TRBJ1-5